These 4 T cell receptor beta chains came from one sample sequenced in a study of shared T cell receptors in the human thymus. Profiled with immunoSEQ multiplex PCR; TCRdb holds only in-frame clones, not every one. The sample includes about 500,000 clones, 78% of them seen just once. This same sample was also part of a study on human thymus T cells.

The specimen was thymocytes. The receptors here all came from a boy under two years old with a congenital heart defect.

The chain recombines TRBV6-5 with TRBJ1-1, with TRBD1 matching 8 bases. The CDR3 totals 16 residues. With 2 bases clipped from V and 7 bases from J, the junction kept 12 bases outside the gene matches. CDR1 and CDR2 (germline): MNHEY, SVGAGI. CDR3: CASSYLHRGYNLEAFF. In DNA, the CDR3 is TGTGCCAGCAGTTACCTACACAGGGGGTATAACCTTGAAGCTTTCTTT.

The CDR3 region is CASSLKGGGVITGANVLTF. The CDR3 nucleotides read TGTGCCAGCAGCTTAAAAGGAGGGGGGGTGATCACTGGGGCCAACGTCCTGACTTTC. This chain joins TRBV7-6 and TRBJ2-6; weak D call: TRBD2 (7 bases). Germline CDR1 SGHVS, CDR2 FNYEAQ. V was cut by 2 bases and J by 2 bases, with 19 bases left in between. This CDR3 comprises 19 residues.

This chain links TRBV6-5 with TRBJ2-1; 7 bases align to TRBD1. The CDR3 is made up of 16 amino acids. The J segment lost 2 bases and the V segment lost 2 bases, leaving 6 bases of the junction unmatched. CDR1 and CDR2 from the germline V gene are MNHEY and SVGAGI. DNA for the CDR3: TGTGCCAGCAGTTACGCCCCCGGGACAGCCTACAATGAGCAGTTCTTC. Protein product: CASSYAPGTAYNEQFF.

V usage is TRBV30 and J usage is TRBJ1-3, with D perhaps matching TRBD1 (6 bases). Deletions cut 0 bases from V and 15 bases from J, with 15 bases between. This CDR3 is built from 12 residues. The V gene's germline CDR1 is GTSNPN and CDR2 SVGIG (reference sequence). The CDR3 nucleotides read TGTGCCTGGAGTGTACGACAGGACGCTACATATTTT. This translates into CAWSVRQDATYF.